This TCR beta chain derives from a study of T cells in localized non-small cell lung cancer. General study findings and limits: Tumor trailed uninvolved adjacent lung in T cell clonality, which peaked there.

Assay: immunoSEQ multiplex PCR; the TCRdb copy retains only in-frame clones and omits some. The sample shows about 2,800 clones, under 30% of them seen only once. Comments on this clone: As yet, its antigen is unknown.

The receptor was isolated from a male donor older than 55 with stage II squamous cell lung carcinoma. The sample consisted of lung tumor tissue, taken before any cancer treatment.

Written as DNA, the CDR3 is TGTGCCAGCAGTTCGACGGCTTCCTACGAGCAGTACTTC. This translates into CASSSTASYEQYF. The rearrangement joins TRBV6-8 to TRBJ2-7; D unclear. The CDR3 spans 13 residues. Germline V CDR1 and CDR2: MNHGY, SAAAGT. V was shortened by 4 bases and J by 1 base, with 8 bases between the two germline ends.